A selection of T cell receptor beta chains follows, all from one sample in a study of blood T cell repertoires in COVID-19. The table came from immunoSEQ multiplex PCR; TCRdb's copy has only in-frame clones and leaves some out. The repertoire consists of about 220,000 clones, with 65% to 90% occurring once and the leading ten covering 9.7%. Material: peripheral blood. These receptors came from a man between 50 and 59 years old with active or convalescent COVID-19. CDR3s include the opening cysteine and the closing phenylalanine or tryptophan. The D gene is left open where the match is weak. The size entry is marked missing in some rows and otherwise reads once, few, many or a size class.

>-|TRBJ2-5|TRBD1|TRBV3-1/TRBV3-2
TGTGCCAGCAGCCTCACACCTAGGGGGCAGGGAAAGACCCAGTACTTC
CASSLTPRGQGKTQYF
>-|TRBJ2-7|TRBD2|TRBV3-1/TRBV3-2
TGTGCCAGCAGCTTACGGACTAGCGGGAGGGCCGAAAACGAGCAGTACTTC
CASSLRTSGRAENEQYF
>-|TRBJ2-3|-|TRBV27
TGTGCCAGCAGTTTTGCGGGTGGAGATACGCAGTATTTT
CASSFAGGDTQYF
>-|TRBJ2-3|-|TRBV12-3/TRBV12-4
TGTGCCAGCAGTTTTATATTCGGTCTTCAGTATTTT
CASSFIFGLQYF
>-|TRBJ2-7|TRBD2|TRBV29-1
TGCAGCGCACAACTAGCGGGAGACGCCGAGCAGTACTTC
CSAQLAGDAEQYF
>-|TRBJ1-2|-|TRBV5-5
TGTGCCAGCAGCTTGGGGGAGGTAGACCCCCTCTATGGCTACACCTTC
CASSLGEVDPLYGYTF
>-|TRBJ1-4|TRBD1|TRBV28
TGTGCCAGCACCTATGGGCAGGGGGGAAAACTGTTTTTT
CASTYGQGGKLFF
>few|TRBJ1-4|TRBD1|TRBV7-8
TGTGCCAGCAGCGCAGACAGGGCTAGGGGGGAAAAACTGTTTTTT
CASSADRARGEKLFF
>-|TRBJ2-1|TRBD2|TRBV27
TGTGCCAGCAGTTCCCTGGGACTAGCAGGGGGAGACAATGAGCAGTTCTTC
CASSSLGLAGGDNEQFF
>-|TRBJ1-1|TRBD1|TRBV3-1/TRBV3-2
TGTGCCAGCAGCCAGAACAGGGGACGGGGCACTGAAGCTTTCTTT
CASSQNRGRGTEAFF
>-|TRBJ2-5|-|TRBV4-3
TGCGCCAGCAGCCAAGAAGGGCGGAGGGAGACCCAGTACTTC
CASSQEGRRETQYF
>-|TRBJ1-2|-|TRBV12-3/TRBV12-4
TGTGCCAGCAGTTTAATGGCAGGGCCTGGCTACACCTTC
CASSLMAGPGYTF
>once|TRBJ2-1|TRBD1|TRBV2
TGTGCCAGCAGTGAGACAGGGGGCGGCGATGAGCAGTTCTTC
CASSETGGGDEQFF
>-|TRBJ2-3|TRBD1|TRBV5-1
TGCGCCAGCAGCCCGTCGGACAGGGGTGAGGCAGATACGCAGTATTTT
CASSPSDRGEADTQYF
>-|TRBJ2-7|TRBD1|TRBV20-1
TGCAGTGCTAGTAAGGACAGGGCCCCTTGGGAGCAGTACTTC
CSASKDRAPWEQYF
>-|TRBJ2-7|TRBD2|TRBV4-1
TGCGCCAGCAGCGTACTACTAGCGGGGGACTACGAGCAGTACTTC
CASSVLLAGDYEQYF
>-|TRBJ2-3|TRBD2|TRBV7-9
TGTGCCAGCAGCGGACTAGCGGGAGGGGCTTTCACAGATACGCAGTATTTT
CASSGLAGGAFTDTQYF
>-|TRBJ2-2|-|TRBV7-3
TGTGCCAGCAGCCCGTTTCCACGGGGGTTTGTTCCCACCGGGGAGCTGTTTTTT
CASSPFPRGFVPTGELFF
>-|TRBJ1-1|TRBD1|TRBV29-1
TGCAGCGTTTCCCGAGACAGGGCTTACACTGAAGCTTTCTTT
CSVSRDRAYTEAFF
>-|TRBJ1-1|-|TRBV5-4
TGTGCCAGCAGCTTGGGGAGGTGGGGTGACGAAGCTTTCTTT
CASSLGRWGDEAFF
>-|TRBJ2-1|-|TRBV7-6
TGTGCCAGCGGGCAGGGTTTGATCTCTTACAATGAGCAGTTCTTC
CASGQGLISYNEQFF
>-|TRBJ2-3|-|TRBV30
TGTGCCTGGAGTGTATCAGCACTATGCACAGATACGCAGTATTTT
CAWSVSALCTDTQYF
>-|TRBJ1-1|TRBD1|TRBV18
TGTGCCAGCTCGCCCGGGACAGGGGGCAGGGGCACTGAAGCTTTCTTT
CASSPGTGGRGTEAFF
>-|TRBJ2-3|-|TRBV24-1
TGTGCCACCAGTGATTTGCCCGGGAACACAGATACGCAGTATTTT
CATSDLPGNTDTQYF
>-|TRBJ1-5|-|TRBV19
TGTGCCAGTAGTGATCCCGCGTTCCAGGGAGGCGGCAATCAGCCCCAGCATTTT
CASSDPAFQGGGNQPQHF
>few|TRBJ1-2|-|TRBV10-3
TGTGCCATAGCCGCCTCTGGGGGCGCATCCCCTGGCTACACCTTC
CAIAASGGASPGYTF
>once|TRBJ1-1|-|TRBV28
TGTGCCAGCAGTTCCCCGGGACATTACGTGGACACTGAAGCTTTCTTT
CASSSPGHYVDTEAFF
>-|TRBJ1-3|TRBD1|TRBV6-6
TGTGCCAGCAGTCGTACAGGGGATGGAAACACCATATATTTT
CASSRTGDGNTIYF
>-|TRBJ2-7|TRBD2|TRBV7-8
TGTGCCAGCAGCTTAGGCGGGGGGTACGAGCAGTACTTC
CASSLGGGYEQYF
>-|TRBJ2-5|TRBD1|TRBV18
TGTGCCAGCTCACCAATGGGGACAGTCCAAGAGACCCAGTACTTC
CASSPMGTVQETQYF
>-|TRBJ2-7|TRBD1|TRBV2
TGTGCCAGCAGTGTCTGGACAGGCATTAACTACGAGCAATACTTC
CASSVWTGINYEQYF
>-|TRBJ2-3|-|TRBV5-1
TGCGCCAGCAGCTTGACGGGGGAGGTCACAGATACGCAGTATTTT
CASSLTGEVTDTQYF
>-|TRBJ1-1|-|TRBV3-1/TRBV3-2
TGTGCCAGCAGCCAAGACGGGGGGGGCACTGAAGCTTTCTTT
CASSQDGGGTEAFF
>-|TRBJ1-5|-|TRBV2
TGTGCCAGCAGTGAAGCGGCAAGACAGAATCAGCCCCAGCATTTT
CASSEAARQNQPQHF
>-|TRBJ2-2|TRBD2|TRBV5-1
TGCGCCAGCAGGGGTTTTAGCGGGGGATCTTTCGGGGAGCTGTTTTTT
CASRGFSGGSFGELFF
>-|TRBJ1-6|-|TRBV28
TGTGCCAGCAGCCTCCCAGGGGCATATAATTCACCCCTCCACTTT
CASSLPGAYNSPLHF
>-|TRBJ1-6|-|TRBV28
TGTGCCAGCAGTTCACGGACAGTCTATAATTCACCCCTCCACTTT
CASSSRTVYNSPLHF
>-|TRBJ2-1|-|TRBV14
-
CASSQVWRGNNEQFF
>few|TRBJ1-3|-|TRBV4-1
TGCGCCAGCAGCCAAGGTCGACAGGCCTCTGGAAACACCATATATTTT
CASSQGRQASGNTIYF
>-|TRBJ2-3|-|TRBV7-2
TGTGCCAGCAGCTTAGGAGTGACTGATGAAGATACGCAGTATTTT
CASSLGVTDEDTQYF
>-|TRBJ2-5|TRBD1|TRBV28
TGTGCCAGCAGTACCTGGACAGGGACGGGTCTGGAAGAGACCCAGTACTTC
CASSTWTGTGLEETQYF
>-|TRBJ1-2|-|TRBV12-3/TRBV12-4
TGTGCCAGCAGTTTGGGGTCAGGGTCTGGCTACACCTTC
CASSLGSGSGYTF
>-|TRBJ2-7|-|TRBV5-8
TGTGCCAGCAGCGTGAGCGGCGGCCTGTTAGGGTACGAGCAGTACTTC
CASSVSGGLLGYEQYF
>-|TRBJ1-2|-|TRBV20-1
TGCAGTGCTAGTTTAAGGACAACATTCTATGGCTACACCTTC
CSASLRTTFYGYTF
>once|TRBJ2-7|TRBD1|TRBV28
TGTGCCAGCAGTTGGGGCAGGGGGTACGAGCAGTACTTC
CASSWGRGYEQYF
>-|TRBJ1-1|-|TRBV6-5
TGTGCCAGCAGTTACTCGCAGGTCCAGGGGACTGAAGCTTTCTTT
CASSYSQVQGTEAFF
>-|TRBJ2-2|TRBD1|TRBV5-1
TGCGCCAGCAGAGATCCGGGACAGGGGGCCGGCGGGGAGCTGTTTTTT
CASRDPGQGAGGELFF
>-|TRBJ1-2|-|TRBV18
TGTGCCAGCTCACCAACAGGGCAGGATGGCTACACCTTC
CASSPTGQDGYTF
>once|TRBJ2-2|TRBD2|TRBV7-9
TGTGCCAGCAGACCTACGGAAGCGGGGGCGAACACCGGGGAGCTGTTTTTT
CASRPTEAGANTGELFF
>-|TRBJ1-2|TRBD1|TRBV28
TGTGCCAGCAGCCCCGGACAGGCCCACCATGGCTACACCTTC
CASSPGQAHHGYTF
>-|TRBJ1-5|-|TRBV6-5
TGTGCCAGCAGTTTACAGGGAGATCAGCCCCAGCATTTT
CASSLQGDQPQHF
>few|TRBJ2-2|TRBD2|TRBV29-1
TGCAGCGTTGACGACAAGGGACTAGCGGGAGTAACCGGGGAGCTGTTTTTT
CSVDDKGLAGVTGELFF
>once|TRBJ2-3|TRBD2|TRBV10-2
TGCGCCAGCAGTGAGTTGCGGGGGAGAAGCACAGATACGCAGTATTTT
CASSELRGRSTDTQYF
>few|TRBJ1-2|-|TRBV4-1
TGCGCCAGCAGCCAAGGGCAGGTACTGGGCTATGGCTACACCTTC
CASSQGQVLGYGYTF
>-|TRBJ2-6|-|TRBV19
TGTGCCAGTAGTATGGCAGGGTTCGGGGCCAACGTCCTGACTTTC
CASSMAGFGANVLTF
>-|TRBJ2-1|-|TRBV28
TGTGCCAGCAGTGAGAGGGTCCCCTACAATGAGCAGTTCTTC
CASSERVPYNEQFF
>once|TRBJ1-4|-|TRBV5-1
TGCGCCAGCAGCTTGCAGCAGGGGTCTGAAAAACTGTTTTTT
CASSLQQGSEKLFF
>-|TRBJ2-1|TRBD2|TRBV19
TGTGCCAGTAGTCCCCCGGTAGCGGGAGGGCCAATTTTCAGAGGGCAGTTCTTC
CASSPPVAGGPIFRGQFF
>-|TRBJ2-7|-|TRBV2
TGTGCCAGCAGTGAATGGGTTGGCAAGTCGGGTTACGAGCAGTACTTC
CASSEWVGKSGYEQYF